This is a list of T cell receptor beta chains from one sample in a study of shared clonotypes between healthy human individuals. The repertoire was sequenced with immunoSEQ multiplex PCR; TCRdb's copy has only in-frame clones and lacks some. Seen here are about 2,500,000 clones, approximately 90% observed once, and the top ten hold about 0.13%. Material: naive CD4+ T cells sorted from blood. The receptors were gathered from a man aged 18-30 years in good health. CDR3s include the opening cysteine and the closing phenylalanine or tryptophan. The D gene is left open where the match is weak. Expanded clones get a size class; other rows say once, few or many, or leave the size out.

J gene	V gene	clone size	D gene	CDR3 DNA	CDR3 protein
TRBJ1-1	TRBV10-3	.	.	TGTGCCATCAGTGAGTCGGCAGGGAGGGCTTTCTTT	CAISESAGRAFF
TRBJ1-2	TRBV2	.	.	TGTGCCAGCAGTGAACGGGGGAACGGTGGCTACACCTTC	CASSERGNGGYTF
TRBJ2-5	TRBV11-1	.	.	TGTGCCAGCAGCCCAGCATCGCAGGGAAAGACCCAGTACTTC	CASSPASQGKTQYF
TRBJ1-2	TRBV6-1	.	.	TGTGCCAGCAGTGAAGGTACTCCAGGCACCTATGGCTACACCTTC	CASSEGTPGTYGYTF
TRBJ2-7	TRBV11-2	.	.	TGTGCCAGCAGCTTCGACTCTCGATACTACGAGCAGTACTTC	CASSFDSRYYEQYF
TRBJ2-7	TRBV6-1	.	TRBD1	TGTGCCAGCAGGCCGGGACAGGGGTCCTCCCACGAGCAGTACTTC	CASRPGQGSSHEQYF
TRBJ2-7	TRBV5-6	.	.	TGTGCCAGCACCCCCGGAGGACGGTCCTACGAGCAGTACTTC	CASTPGGRSYEQYF
TRBJ2-5	TRBV2	.	.	TGTGCCAGCGGGCAGGACTCGGGGACCCAGTACTTC	CASGQDSGTQYF
TRBJ1-1	TRBV30	few	.	TGTGCCTGGAGTGCGCGTCATGAAGCTTTCTTT	CAWSARHEAFF
TRBJ2-5	TRBV4-3	.	.	TGCGCCAGCAGCAGTGGAAGGGGAGAGACCCAGTACTTC	CASSSGRGETQYF
TRBJ2-3	TRBV7-2	.	TRBD2	TGTGCCAGCAGCTGGGGGACTAGCGGGACGGAGTATTTT	CASSWGTSGTEYF
TRBJ1-2	TRBV30	.	.	TGTGCCTGGAGTAGGACAAGTCGTAGTACTGGCTACACCTTC	CAWSRTSRSTGYTF
TRBJ2-7	TRBV21-1	.	.	TGTGCCAGCAGCCCGGACCTGGCCTACGAGCAGTACTTC	CASSPDLAYEQYF
TRBJ1-1	TRBV6-5	once	TRBD1	TGTGCCAGCAGTTCCCCCACAGGGGACCCTGAAGCTTTCTTT	CASSSPTGDPEAFF
TRBJ2-7	TRBV28	.	.	TGTGCCAGCTCCACAGGGCCGAGTTACTCCTACGAGCAGTACTTC	CASSTGPSYSYEQYF
TRBJ1-2	TRBV14	.	.	TGTGCCAGCAGCCCCGGGTGGGGCTACACCTTC	CASSPGWGYTF
TRBJ2-2	TRBV30	.	.	TGTGCCTGGAGTCGGGGAGCGACCGGGGAGCTGTTTTTT	CAWSRGATGELFF
TRBJ2-5	TRBV15	.	TRBD1	TGTGCCACCAGCCCGACAGGGTTGGAGACCCAGTACTTC	CATSPTGLETQYF
TRBJ1-5	TRBV28	.	.	TGTGCCAGCAGTGGGAGTAACGGGGATATGGGCAATCAGCCCCAGCATTTT	CASSGSNGDMGNQPQHF
TRBJ2-2	TRBV2	.	.	TGTGCCAGCGGGGGGGCCAGCACCGGGGAGCTGTTTTTT	CASGGASTGELFF
TRBJ2-2	TRBV6-6	few	.	TGTGCCAGCAGTTACTCGACGACCGGGGAGCTGTTTTTT	CASSYSTTGELFF
TRBJ2-5	TRBV5-8	.	TRBD2	TGTGCCAGCAGCTTGTGGTCCGGGGGGGAGACCCAGTACTTC	CASSLWSGGETQYF
TRBJ1-4	TRBV2	.	TRBD1	TGTGCCAGCAGGAGCTGGGACAGTGAAAAACTGTTTTTT	CASRSWDSEKLFF
TRBJ2-2	TRBV9	.	.	TGTGCCAGCAGGGAGCCCGGGGAGCTGTTTTTT	CASREPGELFF
TRBJ2-7	TRBV7-6	.	.	TGTGCCAGCAGCTTCGGCAGAACCTACGAGCAGTACTTC	CASSFGRTYEQYF
TRBJ1-2	TRBV7-9	.	.	TGTGCCAGCAGTTCGGTGGGATACTTTGGCTACACCTTC	CASSSVGYFGYTF
TRBJ1-1	TRBV28	few	.	TGTGCCAGCAGTTCCTCATACACTGAAGCTTTCTTT	CASSSSYTEAFF
TRBJ2-5	TRBV5-1	.	TRBD2	TGCGCCAGCAGCTTGGAGAATACCCCGCGGGAGCAGTACTTC	CASSLENTPREQYF
TRBJ1-1	TRBV6-5	.	.	TGTGCCAGCAGCCCTACACGGAACACTGAAGCTTTCTTT	CASSPTRNTEAFF
TRBJ2-2	TRBV11-3	.	.	TGTGCCAGCAGCTGGACTGGGACGGAGACCGGGGAGCTGTTTTTT	CASSWTGTETGELFF
TRBJ2-7	TRBV4-1	.	.	TGCGCCAGCAGCCACAGGGGTCTTAGCTACGAGCAGTACTTC	CASSHRGLSYEQYF
TRBJ2-1	TRBV5-1	once	.	TGCGCCACCTCCGAGGGCGCAGACAATGAGCAGTTCTTC	CATSEGADNEQFF
TRBJ2-3	TRBV10-3	.	TRBD2	TGTGCCATCAGTGAGTCTGTCCCCGGGAGGCGGACAGATACGCAGTATTTT	CAISESVPGRRTDTQYF
TRBJ1-4	TRBV4-2	few	.	TGTGCCAGCAGCCAAGAGGGAGCCTCGAGGGAAAAACTGTTTTTT	CASSQEGASREKLFF
TRBJ1-1	TRBV5-1	.	TRBD1	TGCGCCAGCAGCTATAAAGGACAGGGGTACATGAACACTGAAGCTTTCTTT	CASSYKGQGYMNTEAFF
TRBJ2-7	TRBV7-9	.	TRBD1	TGTGCCAGCAGCTTATCACCGGGACAGGGAATATACGAGCAGTACTTC	CASSLSPGQGIYEQYF
TRBJ2-7	TRBV6-5	.	TRBD1	TGTGCCAGCAGTCCGGCTGACAGGGGCTACGAGCAGTACTTC	CASSPADRGYEQYF
TRBJ1-4	TRBV6-5	once	TRBD1	TGTGCCAGCAGTTACCTGACAGGGGGGGAAAAACTGTTTTTT	CASSYLTGGEKLFF
TRBJ1-1	TRBV12-5	.	.	TGTGCTAGTGGTTTGGTAGGCCAGGGGAACACTGAAGCTTTCTTT	CASGLVGQGNTEAFF
TRBJ2-3	TRBV11-2	.	.	TGTGCCAGCAGCCTTAGTAGGGCAACAGATACGCAGTATTTT	CASSLSRATDTQYF
TRBJ1-2	TRBV7-2	.	.	TGTGCCAGCAGCCTCTCATTATTCTTAGGCTACACCTTC	CASSLSLFLGYTF